The 19 T cell receptor beta chains below come from one sample, sequenced in a study of beta chain features in type 1 diabetes. General observations from the study: Researchers report that Type 1 diabetes patients had moderately but significantly shorter TCRB CDR3s across all four CD4+ subsets.

Expressed TCRB transcripts got sequenced, as all isolated RNA was reverse transcribed. Libraries were prepared by immunoSEQ multiplex PCR; TCRdb keeps only in-frame clonotypes and omits some of them. The table lists around 690,000 clones, roughly 12% of them singletons, with over 0.1% in the top ten. For these receptors, no antigen is known. The specimen sequenced was naive CD4+ T cells from blood. Receptors were obtained from a man younger than 45 with type 1 diabetes.

This sequence joins TRBV5-1 and TRBJ2-6, with D maybe TRBD2 (6 bases). The CDR3 loop spans 16 amino acids. Germline CDR1 and CDR2: SGHRS and YFSETQ. V lost 1 base to trimming and J lost 2 bases, with 10 bases between them. CDR3 sequence: CASSLSGDPGANVLTF. The CDR3 nucleotides read TGCGCCAGCAGCTTGTCGGGGGACCCTGGGGCCAACGTCCTGACTTTC.

The chain joins TRBV29-1 to TRBJ2-7; 8 bases line up with TRBD2. J was trimmed by 5 bases and V by 5 bases; bases with no gene match: 5. CDR3 length: 12 amino acids. The germline gives CDR1 SQVTM, CDR2 ANQGSEA. Here the CDR3 DNA reads TGCAGCGTTAGCGGGAGCTTCCACGAGCAGTACTTC. This codes for CSVSGSFHEQYF.

This clone was seen a handful of times. This chain's CDR3 is CATSRDKGREQYF. Written as DNA, the CDR3 is TGTGCCACCAGCAGAGATAAAGGGAGAGAGCAGTACTTC. This sequence joins TRBV15 and TRBJ2-7, with D maybe TRBD2 (5 bases). V was shortened by 0 bases and J by 7 bases, with 10 bases between the two germline ends. The germline gives CDR1 LNHNV, CDR2 YYDKDF (reference sequence). The CDR3 consists of 13 residues.

The rearrangement joins TRBV18 to TRBJ1-5; D not resolved. This CDR3 spans 14 amino acids. Germline V gives CDR1 KGHSH, CDR2 LQKENI. The V end lost 1 base, the J end lost 7 bases, and 11 bases lay between the germline ends. Here the CDR3 DNA reads TGTGCCAGCTCACCACGTCGGGGAGAACAGCCCCAGCATTTT. This gives the protein CASSPRRGEQPQHF.

The chain carries TRBV7-6 and TRBJ1-4; perhaps TRBD1 as D (5 bases). V gave up 4 bases and J gave up 4 bases, with 13 bases separating them. The germline CDR1 and CDR2 sequences are SGHVS and FNYEAQ. The CDR3 is made up of 15 amino acids. Here the CDR3 DNA reads TGTGCCAGCAGCTCGTTTGGGGGGTTTAATGAAAAACTGTTTTTT. Encoded protein: CASSSFGGFNEKLFF. Together with reference TRBV7-6 and TRBJ1-4, the CDR3 gives the full variable domain: GAGVSQSPRYKVTKRGQDVALRCDPISGHVSLYWYRQALGQGPEFLTYFNYEAQQDKSGLPNDRFSAERPEGSISTLTIQRTEQRDSAMYRCASSSFGGFNEKLFFGSGTQLSVL.

Concerning this clone itself: The same CDR3 is also encoded by other DNA sequences in this sample. The V gene is TRBV29-1, the J gene TRBJ2-7; unclear D gene. CDR3 length: 10 amino acids. In germline, CDR1 is SQVTM, CDR2 ANQGSEA. V was cut by 6 bases and J by 4 bases, with 7 bases left in between. The CDR3 region has the DNA TGCAGCGTCGGCGAGTACGAGCAGTACTTC. As protein: CSVGEYEQYF.

The table lists this clone with a few counts. The chain has TRBV11-2 and TRBJ2-7, with D possibly matching TRBD1 (6 bases). The CDR3 covers 16 residues. Germline-derived CDR1 and CDR2 are SGHAT and FQNNGV. Trimming stripped 5 bases from V and 9 bases from J, with 26 bases between. Written as DNA, the CDR3 is TGTGCCAGCAGCGCCACCACAGGGACCCCCTCGGGTGGGCAGTACTTC. Translating gives CASSATTGTPSGGQYF.

This clone showed up just a few times. This chain links TRBV29-1 with TRBJ1-2, with 10 nucleotides matching TRBD1. The CDR3 has 15 residues. CDR1 is SQVTM and CDR2 is ANQGSEA in the germline V gene. V dropped 4 bases and J dropped 6; count of bases not matched to a gene: 11. The CDR3 sequence is CSVAGTGDKWDGYTF. As DNA, the CDR3 is TGCAGCGTTGCCGGGACAGGGGACAAGTGGGATGGCTACACCTTC.

This clone occurred a few times. The chain has TRBV2 and TRBJ2-1; TRBD1 matches 9 bases. CDR1 is SNHLY, CDR2 FYNNEI, per germline. The CDR3 totals 15 residues. V lost 8 bases, J lost 0 bases, and 5 bases stayed unmatched. Written as DNA, the CDR3 is TGTGCCAGCGCGGACAGGGGCAGCTCCTACAATGAGCAGTTCTTC. Its translation is CASADRGSSYNEQFF.

This sequence joins TRBV28 and TRBJ1-2; D not resolved. V was trimmed by 4 bases and J by 5 bases, leaving 17 bases between them. This CDR3 spans 15 amino acids. Germline values: CDR1 MDHEN, CDR2 SYDVKM. This CDR3 is CASSSHSPSTYGYTF. In DNA, the CDR3 is TGTGCCAGCAGTTCCCACTCTCCTTCAACGTATGGCTACACCTTC.

This clone was detected only a few times. V gene TRBV18 combines with J gene TRBJ1-1; TRBD1 is a possible D gene (5 bases). The germline V gene encodes CDR1 KGHSH and CDR2 LQKENI. The CDR3 has 13 amino acids. Trimming removed 6 bases at V and 0 bases at J, with 8 bases between. The CDR3 reads CASSTDLNTEAFF. Here the CDR3 DNA reads TGTGCCAGCTCGACAGACCTGAACACTGAAGCTTTCTTT.

The V call is TRBV7-3, the J call TRBJ2-2; 9 bases match TRBD1. With V trimmed by 4 bases and J by 3 bases, 3 bases remained unmatched. The CDR3 sequence is 15 residues long. Germline CDR1 is SGHTA and CDR2 is FQGTGA. The CDR3 sequence is CASSSRTGDTGELFF. In nucleotides, the CDR3 is TGTGCCAGCAGCTCTCGGACAGGGGACACCGGGGAGCTGTTTTTT.

CDR3 DNA sequence: TGTGCCAGCAGCTTAGGACAGGGGCAGTACTTC. Translating gives CASSLGQGQYF. The chain carries TRBV7-9 and TRBJ2-7; TRBD1 agrees at 7 bases. The V and J ends lost 1 base and 9 bases, in that order; junction bases with no gene match: 0. This CDR3 region has 11 residues. Germline CDR1 SEHNR, CDR2 FQNEAQ (reference sequence).

This clone showed up just a few times. The rearrangement joins TRBV19 to TRBJ2-1; TRBD1 matches at 9 bases. V lost 5 bases, J lost 7 bases, and 12 bases stayed unmatched. CDR3 size: 16 residues. Germline V gives CDR1 LNHDA, CDR2 SQIVND (reference sequence). The CDR3 DNA sequence: TGTGCCAGTAGTGCTTCCGGGACAGGGAGAATAAATGAGCAGTTCTTC. Protein sequence: CASSASGTGRINEQFF.

This clone was observed a few times. This chain joins TRBV9 and TRBJ1-1; a weak D match, TRBD1 (6 bases). Germline CDR1 SGDLS, CDR2 YYNGEE. Between the trimmed V and J ends, which lost 3 bases and 1 base, there was a span of 13 bases. The CDR3 totals 15 residues. Here the CDR3 DNA reads TGTGCCAGCAGCGCCCGCTGGGGACAGAACACTGAAGCTTTCTTT. It is translated as CASSARWGQNTEAFF.

This chain joins TRBV2 and TRBJ2-1; D is unresolved. CDR3 size: 11 residues. Trimming left V 6 bases short and J 7 bases short, with 7 bases between. The germline V gene encodes CDR1 SNHLY and CDR2 FYNNEI. CDR3 DNA: TGTGCCAGCAGCCAGGATAATGAGCAGTTCTTC. Encoded protein: CASSQDNEQFF.

The chain joins TRBV14 to TRBJ2-7; unclear D gene. The CDR3 runs 16 residues. Germline V lookup: CDR1 SGHDN, CDR2 FVKESK. Trimming took 0 bases from V and 3 from J, leaving 15 bases between them. CDR3 amino acids: CASSQDLGGSIYEQYF. CDR3 bases: TGTGCCAGCAGCCAAGATCTCGGCGGCTCCATCTACGAGCAGTACTTC.

V is TRBV7-7 and J is TRBJ2-1; the D gene could be TRBD1 or TRBD2 (5 bases each). This CDR3 spans 15 amino acids. In germline, CDR1 is SSHAT, CDR2 FNYEAQ (reference sequence). The V end was cut by 6 bases, the J end by 6 bases, with 18 bases between. CDR3 sequence reads: CASSPVGGPGNEQFF. CDR3 in DNA: TGTGCCAGCAGTCCCGTTGGGGGACCGGGCAATGAGCAGTTCTTC.

With regard to this clone: The sample carries other DNA sequences with the same CDR3. The V call is TRBV9, the J call TRBJ1-3; 9 positions match TRBD1. Trimming removed 3 bases from V and 2 bases from J; junction bases left unmatched: 0. Germline-derived CDR1 and CDR2 are SGDLS and YYNGEE. The CDR3 contains 14 residues. The CDR3 here is CASSGTGAGNTIYF. The CDR3 DNA reads TGTGCCAGCAGCGGGACAGGGGCTGGAAACACCATATATTTT.